The 11 T cell receptor beta chains in this list originate from one sample, sequenced in a study of Graves' ophthalmopathy and Graves' hyperthyroidism. Using RNA transcripts, the TCR beta CDR3 regions were amplified. HTBI-primed first-round RT-PCR preceded second-round multiplex PCR. MiXCR was run by TCRdb on the multiplex PCR reads, yielding one entry per CDR3 protein. The sample includes over a million distinct CDR3 sequences, roughly 35% of them seen just once. The sample consisted of peripheral blood or thyroid tissue (not recorded which). These receptors came from an adult man with Graves' hyperthyroidism.

The chain couples TRBV11-1 to TRBJ2-5; 14 bases fit TRBD2. CDR1 and CDR2 from the germline V gene are SGHAT and FQDESV (reference sequence). V shed 5 bases and J 1 base; nucleotides not matched to a gene: 9. The CDR3 length is 18 residues. The CDR3 sequence is CASSLHMTSGRGQETQYF. In nucleotides, the CDR3 is TGTGCCAGCAGCCTGCACATGACTAGCGGGAGGGGCCAAGAGACCCAGTACTTC.

This clonotype was recorded only once. This chain connects TRBV6-5 to TRBJ1-4; D is unresolved. The V end lost 0 bases, the J end lost 11 bases, and 19 bases lay between the germline ends. This CDR3 has 16 amino acids. Per germline, CDR1 MNHEY and CDR2 SVGAGI. For the CDR3, the DNA is TGTGCCAGCAGTTACTCGCCCACATCGGGCCTGCCGAAACTGTTTTTT. Encoded protein: CASSYSPTSGLPKLFF.

The CDR3 is CSVRGGTSYGYTF. For the CDR3, the DNA is TGCAGCGTGAGGGGGGGGACCTCATATGGCTACACCTTC. The chain joins TRBV29-1 to TRBJ1-2; a weak D match, TRBD1 (6 bases). The V end was cut by 6 bases, the J end by 5 bases, with 16 bases between. There are 13 residues in the CDR3. Germline-derived CDR1 and CDR2 are SQVTM and ANQGSEA.

The sample holds a few counts of this clonotype. This chain uses TRBV12-3 or TRBV12-4 with TRBJ2-7; a possible D gene is TRBD2 (5 bases). Deletions cut 5 bases from V and 6 bases from J, with 17 bases between. The CDR3 loop spans 14 amino acids. The CDR3, as DNA: TGTGCCAGCAGTCCCCCGGGAATGGGTTTCGAGCAGTACTTC. Its protein is CASSPPGMGFEQYF.

This clonotype was found many times. This rearrangement joins TRBV19 to TRBJ2-7; no reliable D call. Germline V gene sequence: CDR1 LNHDA, CDR2 SQIVND (reference sequence). The CDR3 has 15 residues. Trimming pared 4 bases from V and 2 bases from J, leaving 15 bases between. Here the CDR3 DNA reads TGTGCCAGTAGTACCTCCTCGCACACCACCTACGAGCAGTACTTC. Its protein product is CASSTSSHTTYEQYF. The complete variable domain, with remaining parts taken from reference TRBV19 and TRBJ2-7, reads DGGITQSPKYLFRKEGQNVTLSCEQNLNHDAMYWYRQDPGQGLRLIYYSQIVNDFQKGDIAEGYSVSREKKESFPLTVTSAQKNPTAFYLCASSTSSHTTYEQYFGPGTRLTVT.

This clonotype was seen repeatedly, ten times or more. The chain uses TRBV20-1 and TRBJ1-6, with 7 bases aligning to TRBD1. CDR1 and CDR2 (germline): DFQATT, SNEGSKA (reference sequence). The CDR3 has 14 amino acids. V lost 6 bases to trimming and J lost 8 bases; unmatched junction nucleotides: 10. For the CDR3, the DNA is TGCAGTGCGAGATGGACAGGCTGGGATTCACCCCTCCACTTT. Its protein product is CSARWTGWDSPLHF.

This clonotype was seen a handful of times. The chain links TRBV9 to TRBJ1-5; tentatively, D is TRBD1 (5 bases). CDR3 length equals 14 residues. Trimming removed 4 bases from V and 7 bases from J, with 15 bases in between. Per the germline V gene, CDR1 is SGDLS and CDR2 is YYNGEE. The CDR3 region is CASSPAGIPQPQHF. CDR3 sequence (DNA): TGTGCCAGCAGCCCGGCAGGGATCCCACAGCCCCAGCATTTT.

At least ten counts were recorded for this clonotype. V usage is TRBV11-2 and J usage is TRBJ2-5; TRBD2 matches at 7 bases. The CDR3 runs to 15 residues. V trimming: 3 bases; J trimming: 2 bases; junction bases outside the gene matches: 6. Germline values: CDR1 SGHAT, CDR2 FQNNGV. For the CDR3, the DNA is TGTGCCAGCAGCTTCCGCGGGAGCTATCAAGAGACCCAGTACTTC. This translates into CASSFRGSYQETQYF.

A remark on this clonotype: The junction departs from germline at one end; a sequencing error may be responsible. The chain is built from TRBV20-1 and TRBJ2-2; D unresolved. Germline-derived CDR1 and CDR2 are DFQATT and SNEGSKA (reference sequence). This CDR3 region has 15 residues. In nucleotides, the CDR3 is TGCAGTGCTAGCAGACGGGTTAGGAACACTGGGGAGCTGTTTTTT. It codes for CSASRRVRNTGELFF.

The V and J genes are TRBV4-1 and TRBJ1-2, with D possibly TRBD1 on 6 matching bases. Trimming stripped 1 base from V and 2 bases from J, with 17 bases between. This CDR3 is 17 amino acids long. The germline CDR1 and CDR2 sequences are MGHRA and YSYEKL. The CDR3 protein is CASSQVTGTQNNYGYTF. The CDR3 bases are TGCGCCAGCAGCCAAGTGACCGGGACACAGAACAACTATGGCTACACCTTC.

This clonotype has at least ten counts. The chain has TRBV7-2 and TRBJ1-5; possibly TRBD1 for D (5 bases). The germline V gene has CDR1 SGHTA and CDR2 FQGNSA. This CDR3 is 16 amino acids long. The ends were cut back, 4 bases at V and 0 bases at J, with 13 bases in the middle. The CDR3 nucleotides read TGTGCCAGCAGCTCCAGACCGACAGTTAGCAATCAGCCCCAGCATTTT. Residues: CASSSRPTVSNQPQHF.